A selection of T cell receptor beta chains follows, all from one sample in a study of T cells after yellow fever vaccination. Each CDR3 protein gets one entry after TCRdb re-called the 5' RACE reads with MiXCR. The table includes about 26,000 distinct CDR3 sequences, roughly 4.5% detected once. Sequences were derived from PBMCs, either bulk or a sorted T-cell subset (CD4+, CD8+, memory, or dextramer-sorted; not recorded which), sampled on the day of the yellow fever booster vaccination. The receptors derive from a man between 18 and 29 years old who received the YFV17D yellow fever vaccine. CDR3s include the opening cysteine and the closing phenylalanine or tryptophan. D genes are given only for firm matches. Clone size, where shown, is once, few, many, or a class for clones that have expanded.

TRBJ2-2,-,TRBV5-1,medium-sized,CASSLLASETGELFF,TGCGCCAGCAGCTTGCTGGCTAGCGAGACCGGGGAGCTGTTTTTT
TRBJ2-2,-,TRBV7-2,few,CASSLERVENGGELFF,TGTGCCAGCAGCTTAGAGAGGGTAGAAAACGGCGGGGAGCTGTTTTTT
TRBJ2-7,TRBD1,TRBV20-1,many,CSALRQGVVQVQYF,TGCAGTGCCTTAAGACAGGGAGTAGTTCAGGTGCAGTACTTC
TRBJ2-3,TRBD1,TRBV29-1,many,CSVAGTGGNTDTQYF,TGCAGCGTTGCGGGGACAGGGGGTAACACAGATACGCAGTATTTT
TRBJ2-7,-,TRBV11-2,-,CASSLNRLPYEQYF,TGTGCCAGCAGCTTAAACAGGTTGCCTTACGAGCAGTACTTC
TRBJ2-1,TRBD2,TRBV7-2,many,CASSRSGGPTYNEQFF,TGTGCCAGCAGTCGGAGCGGGGGGCCAACCTACAATGAGCAGTTCTTC
TRBJ2-1,TRBD2,TRBV20-1,-,CSDRAGVYNEQFF,TGCAGTGATCGAGCGGGGGTTTACAATGAGCAGTTCTTC
TRBJ2-5,-,TRBV18,few,CASSPGTQETQYF,TGTGCCAGCTCACCGGGCACCCAAGAGACCCAGTACTTC
TRBJ2-5,-,TRBV6-5,few,CASGGAQETQYF,TGTGCCAGTGGAGGGGCCCAAGAGACCCAGTACTTC
TRBJ2-2,TRBD1,TRBV6-4,medium-sized,CASSEETGGTGELFF,TGTGCCAGCAGTGAGGAGACAGGGGGCACCGGGGAGCTGTTTTTT
TRBJ2-3,TRBD2,TRBV7-2,many,CASSFRGLAGWANPDTQYF,TGTGCCAGCAGCTTTCGGGGACTAGCTGGGTGGGCCAACCCAGATACGCAGTATTTT
TRBJ2-7,-,TRBV7-2,many,CASSLAADSSYEQYF,TGTGCCAGCAGCTTAGCGGCAGATAGCTCCTACGAGCAGTACTTC
TRBJ2-1,-,TRBV29-1,many,CSVSIVSDEQFF,TGCAGCGTTTCCATAGTCTCGGACGAGCAGTTCTTC
TRBJ2-3,-,TRBV1,many,CTSSQDPAADTQYF,TGCACCAGCAGCCAAGATCCCGCGGCAGATACGCAGTATTTT
TRBJ2-7,-,TRBV10-3,many,CAITRAGEQYF,TGTGCCATCACCCGGGCGGGTGAGCAGTACTTC
TRBJ2-4,-,TRBV7-2,-,CASSLRQSGVAKNIQYF,TGTGCCAGCAGCCTACGGCAGTCGGGTGTAGCCAAAAACATTCAGTACTTC
TRBJ1-4,-,TRBV7-2,-,CASSLVWSLEEKLFF,TGTGCCAGCAGCTTAGTTTGGTCCCTGGAAGAAAAACTGTTTTTT
TRBJ2-7,TRBD1,TRBV7-2,many,CASSLSSGRGYEQYF,TGTGCCAGCAGCTTATCGAGCGGCAGGGGGTACGAGCAGTACTTC
TRBJ2-3,-,TRBV5-1,many,CASSLMEGASTDTQYF,TGCGCCAGCAGCTTGATGGAGGGGGCCAGCACAGATACGCAGTATTTT
TRBJ1-6,-,TRBV5-1,many,CASKIGENSPLHF,TGCGCCAGCAAAATAGGGGAGAATTCACCCCTCCACTTT
TRBJ2-1,-,TRBV5-1,few,CASSSASGPHNEQFF,TGCGCCAGCAGCAGTGCGTCCGGGCCCCACAATGAGCAGTTCTTC
TRBJ1-1,-,TRBV5-1,few,CASSPNRGAGNTEAFF,TGCGCCAGCAGCCCCAATCGGGGGGCGGGGAACACTGAAGCTTTCTTT